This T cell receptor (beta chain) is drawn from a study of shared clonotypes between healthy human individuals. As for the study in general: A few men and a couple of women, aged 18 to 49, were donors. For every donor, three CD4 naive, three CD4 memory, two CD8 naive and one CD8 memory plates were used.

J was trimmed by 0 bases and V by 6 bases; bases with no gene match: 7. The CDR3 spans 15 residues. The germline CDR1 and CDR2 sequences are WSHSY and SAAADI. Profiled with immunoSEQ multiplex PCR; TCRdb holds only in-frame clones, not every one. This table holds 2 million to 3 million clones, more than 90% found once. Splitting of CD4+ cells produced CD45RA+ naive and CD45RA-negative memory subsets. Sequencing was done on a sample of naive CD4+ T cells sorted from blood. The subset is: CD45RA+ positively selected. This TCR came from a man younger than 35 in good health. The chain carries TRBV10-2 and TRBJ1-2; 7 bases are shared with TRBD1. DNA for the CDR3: TGCGCCAGCAGAGGGGGACAGATAGCTAACTATGGCTACACCTTC. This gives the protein CASRGGQIANYGYTF.